This TCR beta chain is drawn from a study of T cell repertoires in cytomegalovirus infection. Study in general: The public TCR beta signatures pointed to both CMV infection and matching HLA type. Study-level findings and limits: Dominant in the ex vivo response were TCR beta clonotypes restricted by HLA-C and specific for CMV. Carriage of CMV together with the relevant HLA was identifiable through cumulative public TCR beta family frequency.

With 4 bases clipped from V and 7 bases from J, the junction kept 9 bases outside the gene matches. Per the germline V gene, CDR1 is MDHEN and CDR2 is SYDVKM. The CDR3 is 15 residues long. In regard to this clonotype: Its antigen is unknown.

TCRdb reprocessed the reads via MiXCR and lists one record per CDR3 protein. The profile shows around 740,000 distinct CDR3 sequences, 35% to 40% of them singletons. The rearrangement joins TRBV28 to TRBJ2-1; 8 bases fit TRBD2. This clonotype was sampled from a human donor in good health (CMV status not recorded). Some clones in this sample may be carry-over from other donors' samples. Material: PBMCs. CDR3 coding DNA: TGTGCCAGCAGTTCCCGGGACGGGAGGGGTAATGAGCAGTTCTTC. Its translation: CASSSRDGRGNEQFF.